The rows below give T cell receptor beta chains drawn from one sample of a study of shared clonotypes between healthy human individuals. Assay used: immunoSEQ multiplex PCR; TCRdb lists only in-frame clones, some missing. The data show roughly 2,500,000 clones, over 85% seen once. Sequenced input: naive CD4+ T cells from PBMCs. The source is a man younger than 35 in good health. Some clones in this sample may be carry-over from other donors' samples. The CDR3 runs from the conserved cysteine through the conserved F or W. Fields, in order: V gene, clone size, J gene, D gene, CDR3 protein, CDR3 DNA. The D gene is left open where the match is weak. Some rows have no size entry. The others give once, few or many, or a class for an expanded clone.

V: TRBV6-5; size: once; J: TRBJ2-7; D: TRBD1; CDR3: CASKLIQGAASEQYF; DNA: TGTGCCAGCAAGCTGATTCAGGGGGCTGCTTCCGAGCAGTACTTC
V: TRBV5-1; size: NA; J: TRBJ2-5; D: TRBD2; CDR3: CASSLEAGAGETQYF; DNA: TGCGCCAGCAGCTTGGAAGCGGGGGCGGGAGAGACCCAGTACTTC
V: TRBV5-5; size: NA; J: TRBJ1-4; D: TRBD1; CDR3: CASSPSGTEEKLFF; DNA: TGTGCCAGCAGCCCTTCCGGGACAGAAGAAAAACTGTTTTTT
V: TRBV28; size: NA; J: TRBJ1-2; D: NA; CDR3: CASSSLRETAYGYTF; DNA: TGTGCCAGCAGTTCCCTGCGAGAGACAGCCTATGGCTACACCTTC
V: TRBV2; size: few; J: TRBJ1-4; D: TRBD1; CDR3: CASGRTGGNEKLFF; DNA: TGTGCCAGCGGCAGGACAGGGGGAAACGAAAAACTGTTTTTT
V: TRBV11-2; size: NA; J: TRBJ2-1; D: NA; CDR3: CASSLIRRDNEQFF; DNA: TGTGCCAGCAGCTTGATAAGGAGGGACAATGAGCAGTTCTTC
V: TRBV18; size: NA; J: TRBJ1-3; D: NA; CDR3: CASSLQGLNTIYF; DNA: TGTGCCAGCTCACTGCAGGGGCTCAACACCATATATTTT
V: TRBV29-1; size: NA; J: TRBJ2-3; D: NA; CDR3: CSVEHGSTDTQYF; DNA: TGCAGCGTTGAACATGGTAGTACAGATACGCAGTATTTT
V: TRBV10-3; size: NA; J: TRBJ1-2; D: NA; CDR3: CAISEGQVNYGYTF; DNA: TGTGCCATCAGTGAAGGGCAGGTTAACTATGGCTACACCTTC
V: TRBV27; size: NA; J: TRBJ2-7; D: TRBD1; CDR3: CASSRTGQGDYEQYF; DNA: TGTGCCAGCAGCCGGACCGGACAGGGCGACTACGAGCAGTACTTC
V: TRBV19; size: NA; J: TRBJ1-5; D: NA; CDR3: CASRQGRDQPQHF; DNA: TGTGCCAGTAGGCAGGGACGGGATCAGCCCCAGCATTTT
V: TRBV18; size: few; J: TRBJ2-7; D: NA; CDR3: CASSPGRGSYEQYF; DNA: TGTGCCAGCTCACCGGGGAGGGGGTCCTACGAGCAGTACTTC
V: TRBV27; size: NA; J: TRBJ1-4; D: NA; CDR3: CASSSRGDTSKLFF; DNA: TGTGCCAGCAGTTCGAGGGGAGACACGTCGAAACTGTTTTTT
V: TRBV5-1; size: NA; J: TRBJ1-3; D: TRBD1; CDR3: CASSLNRGSGNTIYF; DNA: TGCGCCAGCAGCCTGAACAGGGGTTCTGGAAACACCATATATTTT
V: TRBV28; size: NA; J: TRBJ2-1; D: TRBD2; CDR3: CASSSFLAGGYNEQFF; DNA: TGTGCCAGCAGTTCCTTTCTAGCGGGAGGATACAATGAGCAGTTCTTC
V: TRBV5-4; size: NA; J: TRBJ2-2; D: TRBD2; CDR3: CASSPATSGRGANTGELFF; DNA: TGTGCCAGCAGCCCTGCGACTAGCGGGAGGGGCGCGAACACCGGGGAGCTGTTTTTT
V: TRBV11-2; size: NA; J: TRBJ2-6; D: NA; CDR3: CASSLGTGRVLTF; DNA: TGTGCCAGCAGCTTAGGGACGGGCAGAGTCCTGACTTTC
V: TRBV30; size: NA; J: TRBJ2-7; D: TRBD2; CDR3: CACHPDGVSGTHEQYF; DNA: TGTGCCTGCCACCCAGATGGGGTTAGCGGGACACACGAGCAGTACTTC
V: TRBV5-1; size: NA; J: TRBJ2-1; D: NA; CDR3: CASSHRTNRDYNEQFF; DNA: TGCGCCAGCAGCCACCGAACAAACCGTGACTACAATGAGCAGTTCTTC
V: TRBV28; size: NA; J: TRBJ1-2; D: TRBD1; CDR3: CASSPNRGYGYTF; DNA: TGTGCCAGCAGTCCGAACAGGGGCTATGGCTACACCTTC
V: TRBV10-1; size: NA; J: TRBJ2-1; D: NA; CDR3: CASSVPLKRVYNEQFF; DNA: TGCGCCAGCAGTGTTCCTCTAAAGCGAGTCTACAATGAGCAGTTCTTC
V: TRBV19; size: NA; J: TRBJ2-7; D: TRBD1; CDR3: CASRAGQAWEQYF; DNA: TGTGCCAGTAGGGCGGGACAGGCGTGGGAGCAGTACTTC
V: TRBV4-1; size: few; J: TRBJ1-5; D: NA; CDR3: CASSHQYNQPQHF; DNA: TGCGCCAGCTCCCACCAATATAATCAGCCCCAGCATTTT
V: TRBV6-5; size: NA; J: TRBJ2-5; D: TRBD2; CDR3: CASSYTLAGGSETQYF; DNA: TGTGCCAGCAGTTACACACTAGCGGGAGGATCAGAGACCCAGTACTTC
V: TRBV28; size: NA; J: TRBJ1-1; D: NA; CDR3: CASSLSYSRDTEAFF; DNA: TGTGCCAGCAGTTTATCTTACAGTAGGGACACTGAAGCTTTCTTT
V: TRBV6-5; size: few; J: TRBJ1-5; D: NA; CDR3: CASSYSRGQPQHF; DNA: TGTGCCAGCAGTTACTCTAGGGGACAGCCCCAGCATTTT
V: TRBV28; size: NA; J: TRBJ1-5; D: TRBD1; CDR3: CASSSGQGGNQPQHF; DNA: TGTGCCAGCAGCTCTGGACAGGGGGGTAATCAGCCCCAGCATTTT
V: TRBV7-5; size: NA; J: TRBJ2-7; D: NA; CDR3: CARSAGLASHEQYF; DNA: TGTGCCAGAAGCGCAGGACTAGCGAGCCACGAGCAGTACTTC
V: TRBV5-4; size: NA; J: TRBJ2-5; D: NA; CDR3: CASSLRRGQGETQYF; DNA: TGTGCCAGCAGCTTGAGGCGGGGCCAGGGGGAGACCCAGTACTTC
V: TRBV15; size: NA; J: TRBJ2-3; D: NA; CDR3: CATSRGGADTQYF; DNA: TGTGCCACCAGCAGAGGGGGAGCAGATACGCAGTATTTT
V: TRBV7-2; size: NA; J: TRBJ2-1; D: TRBD2; CDR3: CASSLGAGASYNEQFF; DNA: TGTGCCAGCAGCTTAGGTGCGGGAGCTTCCTACAATGAGCAGTTCTTC
V: TRBV28; size: few; J: TRBJ1-1; D: TRBD1; CDR3: CASNPGGGEIEAFF; DNA: TGTGCCAGCAATCCAGGGGGAGGGGAAATTGAAGCTTTCTTT
V: TRBV5-6; size: NA; J: TRBJ2-1; D: TRBD1; CDR3: CASSLKGQGAGNEQFF; DNA: TGTGCCAGCAGCTTGAAAGGACAGGGGGCTGGGAATGAGCAGTTCTTC
V: TRBV30; size: NA; J: TRBJ2-3; D: TRBD2; CDR3: CAWGLAGGPDTQYF; DNA: TGTGCCTGGGGCCTAGCGGGAGGCCCAGATACGCAGTATTTT